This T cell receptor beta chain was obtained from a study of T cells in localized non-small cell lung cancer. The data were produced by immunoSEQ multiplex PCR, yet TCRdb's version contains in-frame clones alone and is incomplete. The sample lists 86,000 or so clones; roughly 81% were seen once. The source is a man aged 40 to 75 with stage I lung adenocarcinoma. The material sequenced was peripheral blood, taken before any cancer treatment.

The CDR3, as DNA: TGTGCCAGCAGTTGGACAGGGAACACTGAAGCTTTCTTT. It codes for CASSWTGNTEAFF. V is TRBV6-5 and J is TRBJ1-1, with 7 bases lining up with TRBD1. The germline gives CDR1 MNHEY, CDR2 SVGAGI. V was clipped by 4 bases and J by 1 base; unmatched bases: 0. The CDR3 runs to 13 residues.